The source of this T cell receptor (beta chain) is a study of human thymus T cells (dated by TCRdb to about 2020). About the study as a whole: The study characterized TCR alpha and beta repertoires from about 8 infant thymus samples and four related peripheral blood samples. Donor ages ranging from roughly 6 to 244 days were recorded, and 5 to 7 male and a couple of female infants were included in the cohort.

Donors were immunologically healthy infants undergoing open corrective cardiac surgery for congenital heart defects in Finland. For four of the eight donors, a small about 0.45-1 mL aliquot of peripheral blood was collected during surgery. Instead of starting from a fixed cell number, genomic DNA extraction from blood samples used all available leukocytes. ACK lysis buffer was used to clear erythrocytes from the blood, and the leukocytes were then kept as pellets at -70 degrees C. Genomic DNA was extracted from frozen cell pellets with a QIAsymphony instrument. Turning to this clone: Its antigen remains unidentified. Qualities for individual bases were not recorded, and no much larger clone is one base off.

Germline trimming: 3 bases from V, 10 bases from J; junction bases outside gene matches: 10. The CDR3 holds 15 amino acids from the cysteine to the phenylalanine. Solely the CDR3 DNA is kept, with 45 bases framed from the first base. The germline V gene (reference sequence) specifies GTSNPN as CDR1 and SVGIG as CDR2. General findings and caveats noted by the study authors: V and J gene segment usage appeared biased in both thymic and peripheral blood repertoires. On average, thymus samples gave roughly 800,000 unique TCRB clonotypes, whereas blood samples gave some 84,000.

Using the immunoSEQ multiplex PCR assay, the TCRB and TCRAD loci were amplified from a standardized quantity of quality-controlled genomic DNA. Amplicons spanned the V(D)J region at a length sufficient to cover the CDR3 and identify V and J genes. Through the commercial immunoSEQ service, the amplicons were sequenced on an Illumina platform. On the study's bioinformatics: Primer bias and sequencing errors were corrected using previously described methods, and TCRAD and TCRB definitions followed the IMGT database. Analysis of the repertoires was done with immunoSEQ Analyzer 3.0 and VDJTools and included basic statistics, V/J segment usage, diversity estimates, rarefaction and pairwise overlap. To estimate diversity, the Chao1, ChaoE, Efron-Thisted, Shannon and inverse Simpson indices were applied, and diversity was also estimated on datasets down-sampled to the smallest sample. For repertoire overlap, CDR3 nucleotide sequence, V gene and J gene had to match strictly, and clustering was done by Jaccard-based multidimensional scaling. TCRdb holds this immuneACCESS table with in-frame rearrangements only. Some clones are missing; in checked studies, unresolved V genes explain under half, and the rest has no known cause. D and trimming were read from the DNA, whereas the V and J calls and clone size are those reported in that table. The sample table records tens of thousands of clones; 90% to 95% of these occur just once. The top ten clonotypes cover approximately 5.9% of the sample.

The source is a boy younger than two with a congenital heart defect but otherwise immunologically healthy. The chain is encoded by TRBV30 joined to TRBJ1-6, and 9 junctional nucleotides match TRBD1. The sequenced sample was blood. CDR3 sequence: CAWSAGQGIWSPLHF. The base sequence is TGTGCCTGGAGCGCCGGACAGGGGATTTGGTCACCCCTCCACTTT.